One and the same sample provided the 31 T cell receptor beta chains below, sequenced in a study of molecular identifiers for immune sequencing clone quantification. TCRdb re-analysed the PCR reads in MiXCR, keeping a single row per CDR3 protein. The sample gives over 85,000 distinct CDR3 sequences, less than 35% of which show up once; about 9.7% is in the top ten. Sequencing was performed on naive CD8+ T cells from blood, with Jurkat cell RNA spiked in. The subset was: FACS-sorted CD8+CD4-CCR7+CD45RA+ naive T cells. The receptors come from a human donor in good health. Some libraries in this study had Jurkat cell RNA spiked in.

V and J are TRBV24-1 and TRBJ2-2, with D perhaps assigned TRBD1 or TRBD2 (5 bases each). Trimming shortened V by 0 bases and J by 1 base, and 11 bases separated the two germline ends. Germline V gene lookup returns CDR1 KGHDR and CDR2 SFDVKD. The CDR3 is 17 residues long. The CDR3 reads CATSDLRDRKNTGELFF. CDR3 nucleotides: TGTGCCACCAGTGATTTGCGGGACCGAAAGAACACCGGGGAGCTGTTTTTT.

A single count supports this clonotype. The chain recombines TRBV2 with TRBJ2-1; D uncertain. Per the germline V gene, CDR1 is SNHLY and CDR2 is FYNNEI. The CDR3 has 13 residues. V was trimmed by 3 bases and J by 1 base, leaving 4 bases between them. CDR3 loop: CASSDESYNEQFF. Here the CDR3 DNA reads TGTGCCAGCAGTGACGAGTCCTACAATGAGCAGTTCTTC.

This clonotype was picked up many times. The J gene is TRBJ1-1, the V gene TRBV7-2; D not resolved. Between the trimmed V and J ends, which lost 5 bases and 0 bases, there was a span of 7 bases. Germline loops: CDR1 SGHTA, CDR2 FQGNSA. The CDR3 consists of 13 residues. CDR3 protein: CASSRGMNTEAFF. The CDR3 DNA sequence: TGTGCCAGCAGCCGGGGAATGAACACTGAAGCTTTCTTT.

This clonotype was picked up a small number of times. V usage is TRBV20-1 and J usage is TRBJ2-7; no reliable D call. Germline CDR1 DFQATT, CDR2 SNEGSKA (reference sequence). The CDR3 is made up of 15 amino acids. Trimming stripped 0 bases from V and 0 bases from J, with 12 bases between. The CDR3 loop is CSARDEDSISYEQYF. The CDR3 region has the DNA TGCAGTGCTAGAGATGAGGATTCTATCTCCTACGAGCAGTACTTC.

The CDR3 spells CASEGAAGLQETQYF. The CDR3 coding sequence is TGTGCCAGCGAGGGGGCCGCAGGGCTCCAAGAGACCCAGTACTTC. The genes are TRBV6-6 and TRBJ2-5; 7 nucleotides align to TRBD1. J was trimmed by 1 base and V by 8 bases; bases with no gene match: 10. This CDR3 contains 15 residues. Looked up from germline, CDR1 is MNHNY and CDR2 is SVGAGI (reference sequence).

Concerning this clonotype: A junction end diverges from the germline sequence, so it may reflect a read error. The chain uses TRBV6-2 or TRBV6-3 and TRBJ1-5; tentatively, D is TRBD1 (6 bases). The CDR3 is 13 residues long. Germline V gene lookup returns CDR1 MNHEY and CDR2 SVGEGT. Here the CDR3 DNA reads TGTGCCAGCAGGGACAGCGTCAATCCGCCCCAGCATTTT. Its protein is CASRDSVNPPQHF.

Worth noting for this clonotype: This may be a read error, as it is one base from a much larger clone. The CDR3 sequence is CASSAAHITDTQYF. CDR3 sequence (DNA): TGTGCCAGCAGCGCAGCACATATCACAGATACGCAGTATTTT. This chain links TRBV9 with TRBJ2-3; D remains ambiguous. Germline-derived CDR1 and CDR2 are SGDLS and YYNGEE. The CDR3 runs to 14 residues. The V end was cut by 3 bases, the J end by 2 bases, with 10 bases between. Combining the CDR3 with reference TRBV9 and TRBJ2-3 gives the whole variable domain DSGVTQTPKHLITATGQRVTLRCSPRSGDLSVYWYQQSLDQGLQFLIQYYNGEERAKGNILERFSAQQFPDLHSELNLSSLELGDSALYFCASSAAHITDTQYFGPGTRLTVL.

This clonotype was observed a single time. The chain employs TRBV12-3 or TRBV12-4 and TRBJ2-7; possible D gene TRBD2, 6 bases. The V gene lost 6 bases and the J gene lost 3 bases, with 9 bases spanning the gap. There are 12 residues in the CDR3. CDR3 sequence: CASSQEGYEQYF. The DNA for the CDR3 is TGTGCCAGCAGCCAGGAGGGCTACGAGCAGTACTTC.

This clonotype turned up a few times. This sequence joins TRBV7-8 and TRBJ2-3; the D gene is possibly TRBD1 (5 bases). The germline V and J ends were trimmed by 5 bases and 0 bases, with 15 bases remaining between them. Per the germline V gene, CDR1 is SGHVS and CDR2 is FQNEAQ. This CDR3 has 16 amino acids. The CDR3 reads CASSDTQTASTDTQYF. As DNA, the CDR3 is TGTGCCAGCAGCGACACTCAGACAGCTAGCACAGATACGCAGTATTTT.

The gene calls are TRBV24-1 and TRBJ2-2; D call uncertain. The CDR3 loop spans 12 amino acids. Trimming removed 9 bases from V and 7 bases from J, with 11 bases in between. Germline V gene sequence: CDR1 KGHDR, CDR2 SFDVKD. The CDR3 nucleotides read TGTGCCACCCAAGTGGGTATCGGGGAGCTGTTTTTT. Translated, it gives CATQVGIGELFF.

A few counts support this clonotype. V usage is TRBV20-1 and J usage is TRBJ2-5, with a weak D call TRBD2 (6 bases). V lost 1 base to trimming and J lost 5 bases, with 23 bases between them. Germline V gene data show CDR1 as DFQATT and CDR2 as SNEGSKA (reference sequence). CDR3 length equals 17 residues. In nucleotides, the CDR3 is TGCAGTGCTAGAGGCACCTGGACTATAAAAGGGCAGGAGACCCAGTACTTC. Amino acids: CSARGTWTIKGQETQYF.

Concerning this clonotype: Being one base from a much bigger clone, this may be a read error. CDR3 in DNA: TGTGCCAGCAGCAGCTGGACAGGGGAGCCCCAGTACTTC. It yields the protein CASSSWTGEPQYF. V is TRBV28 and J is TRBJ2-5; 9 bases agree with TRBD1. CDR3 length equals 13 residues. V shed 6 bases and J 9 bases; nucleotides not matched to a gene: 8. Germline V gives CDR1 MDHEN, CDR2 SYDVKM.

This clonotype was picked up a small number of times. The chain combines TRBV13 with TRBJ2-2; 8 positions match TRBD1. The germline gives CDR1 PRHDT, CDR2 FYEKMQ (reference sequence). The CDR3 loop spans 14 amino acids. J lost 5 bases, V lost 5 bases, and 4 bases had no gene match. CDR3 coding DNA: TGTGCCAGCAGCAGTTACAGGGGGACCGGGGAGCTGTTTTTT. Amino acids: CASSSYRGTGELFF. Complete variable domain (other parts from reference TRBV13 and TRBJ2-2): AAGVIQSPRHLIKEKRETATLKCYPIPRHDTVYWYQQGPGQDPQFLISFYEKMQSDKGSIPDRFSAQQFSDYHSELNMSSLELGDSALYFCASSSYRGTGELFFGEGSRLTVL.

V is TRBV28 and J is TRBJ1-1, with D unclear. CDR3 length equals 12 residues. Germline V gene lookup returns CDR1 MDHEN and CDR2 SYDVKM. With 3 bases removed from V and 6 bases from J, the gap between germline ends came to 8 bases. CDR3 in amino acids: CASSFGLAEAFF. The CDR3 DNA is TGTGCCAGCAGTTTTGGGCTCGCTGAAGCTTTCTTT.

The chain has TRBV19 and TRBJ2-4; D gene uncertain. Germline CDR1 and CDR2: LNHDA and SQIVND (reference sequence). The CDR3 has 14 residues. Trimming cost V 3 bases and J 7 bases, with 13 bases left between them. In DNA form, the CDR3 reads TGTGCCAGTAGTATTACGTCCTTGGTGAACATTCAGTACTTC. Encoded protein: CASSITSLVNIQYF. The entire variable domain, with the rest obtained from reference TRBV19 and TRBJ2-4, is as follows: DGGITQSPKYLFRKEGQNVTLSCEQNLNHDAMYWYRQDPGQGLRLIYYSQIVNDFQKGDIAEGYSVSREKKESFPLTVTSAQKNPTAFYLCASSITSLVNIQYFGAGTRLSVL.

This clonotype is a singleton in its sample. A single base separates this from a much larger clone, so it may be a read error. The rearrangement uses TRBV9 and TRBJ2-3; D is possibly TRBD2 (6 bases). V dropped 4 bases and J dropped 6 bases, with 24 bases sitting between them. The CDR3 totals 17 residues. Germline CDR1 reads SGDLS; CDR2 reads YYNGEE. CDR3 loop: CASSPQGGCRFGDTQYF. CDR3 bases: TGTGCCAGCAGCCCCCAGGGAGGCTGCCGTTTCGGGGATACGCAGTATTTT.

This clonotype was counted a few times. The genes are TRBV20-1 and TRBJ2-7; D uncertain. The germline gives CDR1 DFQATT, CDR2 SNEGSKA (reference sequence). The CDR3 extends over 11 amino acids. Trimming removed 6 bases from V and 2 bases from J, with 8 bases in between. CDR3 protein: CSAVDPYEQYF. In DNA form, the CDR3 reads TGCAGTGCGGTAGACCCCTACGAGCAGTACTTC.

This clonotype was observed a handful of times. The chain carries TRBV20-1 and TRBJ2-7, with D possibly matching TRBD2 (6 bases). Between the trimmed V and J ends, which lost 1 base and 7 bases, there was a span of 14 bases. CDR1 and CDR2 from the germline V gene are DFQATT and SNEGSKA (reference sequence). CDR3 length: 13 amino acids. CDR3 coding DNA: TGCAGTGCTAGAGGCGTGACGGGGAGGGAGCAGTACTTC. It translates to CSARGVTGREQYF.

Here the CDR3 reads CSVNTEAFF. The CDR3 nucleotides read TGCAGCGTCAACACTGAAGCTTTCTTT. The V gene is TRBV29-1, the J gene TRBJ1-1; D is undetermined. With 6 bases removed from V and 2 bases from J, the gap between germline ends came to 1 base. The CDR3 spans 9 residues. Germline values: CDR1 SQVTM, CDR2 ANQGSEA. Full variable domain (outside the CDR3, taken from reference TRBV29-1 and TRBJ1-1): SAVISQKPSRDICQRGTSLTIQCQVDSQVTMMFWYRQQPGQSLTLIATANQGSEATYESGFVIDKFPISRPNLTFSTLTVSNMSPEDSSIYLCSVNTEAFFGQGTRLTVV.

The chain employs TRBV7-2 and TRBJ2-7; a weak D match, TRBD1 (6 bases). In germline, CDR1 is SGHTA, CDR2 FQGNSA. This CDR3 spans 13 amino acids. Trimming left V 5 bases short and J 5 bases short, with 13 bases between. CDR3 loop: CASSPAGAHEQYF. The DNA for the CDR3 is TGTGCCAGCAGCCCGGCAGGGGCCCACGAGCAGTACTTC.

The sample holds a few counts of this clonotype. The chain has TRBV6-1 and TRBJ2-7, with D possibly matching TRBD2 (6 bases). Germline loops: CDR1 MNHNS, CDR2 SASEGT. V was trimmed by 4 bases and J by 2 bases, leaving 15 bases between them. The length of the CDR3 is 15 residues. CDR3 region: CASSVLAVGAYEQYF. For the CDR3, the DNA is TGTGCCAGCAGTGTCTTAGCGGTAGGGGCCTACGAGCAGTACTTC.

The genes are TRBV9 and TRBJ2-7; possibly TRBD2 for D (6 bases). The CDR3 extends over 14 amino acids. Germline CDR1 and CDR2: SGDLS and YYNGEE. Trimming took off 0 bases at V and 6 bases at J, with 13 bases between the two ends. As DNA, the CDR3 is TGTGCCAGCAGCGTAGACGGGAGAGTATCCGAGCAGTACTTC. Amino acids: CASSVDGRVSEQYF.

This clonotype has more than one count but fewer than ten. V is TRBV20-1 and J is TRBJ2-3; D not certain. Trimming shortened V by 3 bases and J by 0 bases, and 16 bases separated the two germline ends. Germline CDR1 and CDR2: DFQATT and SNEGSKA (reference sequence). The CDR3 contains 16 residues. This CDR3 is CSASEWFGGSTDTQYF. DNA of the CDR3: TGCAGTGCTAGTGAGTGGTTTGGCGGAAGCACAGATACGCAGTATTTT.

This sequence joins TRBV7-9 and TRBJ1-3, with TRBD1 matching 7 bases. This CDR3 spans 18 amino acids. CDR1 SEHNR and CDR2 FQNEAQ come from the germline V gene (reference sequence). The V segment lost 5 bases and the J segment 0 bases; nucleotides outside the gene matches: 13. The CDR3 loop reads CASSATGTAYSSGNTIYF. The CDR3 DNA sequence: TGTGCCAGCAGCGCAACCGGGACAGCGTACTCCTCTGGAAACACCATATATTTT.

A few counts support this clonotype. The chain carries TRBV14 and TRBJ2-1; 8 nucleotides line up with TRBD2. The germline CDR1 and CDR2 sequences are SGHDN and FVKESK. V shed 3 bases, J shed 4 bases, and the junction held 2 bases outside the gene matches. This CDR3 contains 14 residues. CDR3 DNA: TGTGCCAGCAGCCAGGTAGCGGGGTACAATGAGCAGTTCTTC. It specifies CASSQVAGYNEQFF.

In its sample, this clonotype was seen a few times. This chain joins TRBV10-2 and TRBJ1-5, with TRBD1 as a possible D gene (5 bases). The V and J ends lost 10 bases and 1 base respectively, with 14 bases between them. The CDR3 has 14 amino acids. Germline-derived CDR1 and CDR2 are WSHSY and SAAADI. The CDR3, as DNA: TGCGCCACTTGGGGCCGGGGGAGCAATCAGCCCCAGCATTTT. It specifies CATWGRGSNQPQHF.

V usage is TRBV5-1 and J usage is TRBJ1-1, with D possibly being TRBD1 (6 bases). Germline V gene sequence: CDR1 SGHRS, CDR2 YFSETQ. The CDR3 runs to 12 residues. V was cut by 7 bases and J by 2 bases, with 9 bases left in between. Written as DNA, the CDR3 is TGCGCCAGCGAAGGGGGTAACACTGAAGCTTTCTTT. Translating gives CASEGGNTEAFF. The full variable domain, its missing parts supplied by reference TRBV5-1 and TRBJ1-1, is KAGVTQTPRYLIKTRGQQVTLSCSPISGHRSVSWYQQTPGQGLQFLFEYFSETQRNKGNFPGRFSGRQFSNSRSEMNVSTLELGDSALYLCASEGGNTEAFFGQGTRLTVV.

The V call is TRBV4-3, the J call TRBJ1-5; maybe TRBD1 (5 bases). The germline gives CDR1 LGHNA, CDR2 YSLEER. The V end was cut by 0 bases, the J end by 4 bases, with 10 bases between. The CDR3 runs 15 residues. The CDR3 loop reads CASSQDWGGNQPQHF. CDR3 coding DNA: TGCGCCAGCAGCCAAGATTGGGGGGGAAATCAGCCCCAGCATTTT.

On this clonotype: A clone one base away is much larger, so this may be a read error. This is likely a read error, given that the CDR3 carries no conserved phenylalanine or tryptophan at its end. This chain connects TRBV29-1 to TRBJ1-1, with unresolved D. Germline assignment: CDR1 SQVTM and CDR2 ANQGSEA. This CDR3 region has 10 residues. V lost 7 bases, J lost 2 bases, and 5 bases lay in between. CDR3 in DNA: TGCAGCGCTATTAACACTGAAGCTTTCTTA. Protein sequence: CSAINTEAFL.

This clonotype was found a few times. The genes are TRBV10-1 and TRBJ2-7; unclear D gene. Germline V gene sequence: CDR1 WNHNN, CDR2 SYGVQD (reference sequence). V was clipped by 0 bases and J by 4 bases, with 7 bases between them. The CDR3 length is 13 residues. The CDR3 nucleotides are TGCGCCAGCAGTGAGTCCGGCGGATACGAGCAGTACTTC. Translating it yields CASSESGGYEQYF.

This clonotype was picked up one time. Given a much more abundant clone one base away, this may be a read error. The J gene is TRBJ2-3, the V gene TRBV13; 7 positions match TRBD2. Germline V gene sequence: CDR1 PRHDT, CDR2 FYEKMQ (reference sequence). The CDR3 is 15 amino acids. The junction had 13 bases not matched to a gene; V was cut back by 8 bases and J by 5 bases. The CDR3 DNA is TGTGCCAGCGGCCGCAGCGGGATAGGCCTAGATACGCAGTATTTT. Its translation: CASGRSGIGLDTQYF.